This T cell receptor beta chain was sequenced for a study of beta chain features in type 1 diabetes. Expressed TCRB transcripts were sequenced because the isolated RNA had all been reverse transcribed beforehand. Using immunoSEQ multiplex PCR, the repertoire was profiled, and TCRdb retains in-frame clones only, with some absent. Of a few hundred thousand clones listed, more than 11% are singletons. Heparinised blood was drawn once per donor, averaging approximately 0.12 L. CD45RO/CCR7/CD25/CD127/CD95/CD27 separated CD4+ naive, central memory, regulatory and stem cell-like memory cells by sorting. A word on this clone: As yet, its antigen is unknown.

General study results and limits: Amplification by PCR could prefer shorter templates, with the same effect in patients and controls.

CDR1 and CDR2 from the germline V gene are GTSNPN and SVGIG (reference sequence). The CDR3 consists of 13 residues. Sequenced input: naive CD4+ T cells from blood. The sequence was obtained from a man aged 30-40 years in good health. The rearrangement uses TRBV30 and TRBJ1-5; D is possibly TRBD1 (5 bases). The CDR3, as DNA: TGTGCTTCCCGCGGGGGAGGCAATCAGCCCCAGCATTTT. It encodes CASRGGGNQPQHF.